This T cell receptor (beta chain) was documented in a study of T cells in narcolepsy. General observations from the study: Comparing one patient's CSF and blood CD4+ clonotypes highlighted HCRT- and TRIB2-specific autoreactive clonotypes.

About this clone itself: Antigen unknown.

The CDR3 extends over 13 amino acids. V lost 6 bases, J lost 5 bases, and 13 bases lay in between. Germline values: CDR1 MNHEY, CDR2 SMNVEV (reference sequence). The protocol was immunoSEQ multiplex PCR, while the TCRdb copy is restricted to in-frame clones and leaves out a portion. There are some 30,000 clones in the sample; 70% to 80% occur only once, and over 0.95% lies in the top ten. The TCR originated in a human donor with narcolepsy. Sequences were obtained from CD45RA- memory CD4+ T cells from PBMCs. The chain employs TRBV27 and TRBJ2-5, with D possibly matching TRBD1 (6 bases). CDR3 region: CASSTRGGETQYF. CDR3 coding DNA: TGTGCCAGCAGCACCAGGGGCGGTGAGACCCAGTACTTC.